Listed here is a single T cell receptor (beta chain). The record originates from a study of shared clonotypes between healthy human individuals. Libraries were prepared by immunoSEQ multiplex PCR; TCRdb keeps only in-frame clonotypes and omits some of them. The sample lists roughly 2 million clones, roughly 94% occurring once. The donor cohort consisted entirely of Caucasian adults residing in Nashville, Tennessee. CDR3 size: 15 residues. The V end lost 2 bases, the J end lost 0 bases, and 12 bases lay between the germline ends. CDR1 and CDR2 from the germline V gene are SGHRS and YFSETQ. The chain links TRBV5-1 to TRBJ2-7, with D hard to call. The specimen sequenced was naive CD4+ T cells sorted from blood. Subset reported: CD45RA+ positively selected. The receptor's source is a man younger than 30 in good health. CDR3 coding DNA: TGCGCCAGCAGCTTAAGGGCAGGTAGCTCCTACGAGCAGTACTTC. Translating it yields CASSLRAGSSYEQYF.